Shown below are 19 T cell receptor beta chains from a single sample sequenced in a study of shared clonotypes between healthy human individuals. Assay: immunoSEQ multiplex PCR; the TCRdb copy retains only in-frame clones and omits some. The profile shows roughly 1,000,000 clones, around 78% of them singletons. Sequenced sample: memory CD4+ T cells from PBMCs. Described subset: CD45RA-negative fraction. Receptor source: a young man in good health. Some clones in this sample may be carry-over from other donors' samples.

This sequence joins TRBV5-1 and TRBJ1-1; D is ambiguous. Trimming shortened V by 1 base and J by 3 bases, and 10 bases separated the two germline ends. The germline V gene has CDR1 SGHRS and CDR2 YFSETQ. The CDR3 runs to 14 residues. CDR3 in amino acids: CASSLIQEDTEAFF. CDR3 nucleotide sequence: TGCGCCAGCAGCTTGATCCAGGAGGACACTGAAGCTTTCTTT.

The CDR3 spells CAWSVRGLVVYGNEQFF. The CDR3 DNA is TGTGCCTGGAGTGTACGGGGACTAGTGGTCTATGGGAATGAGCAGTTCTTC. This chain links TRBV30 with TRBJ2-1, with 8 nucleotides matching TRBD2. V gave up 0 bases and J gave up 7 bases; unmatched junction bases: 14. In germline, CDR1 is GTSNPN, CDR2 SVGIG (reference sequence). The CDR3 loop spans 17 amino acids. The full variable domain, completed using reference TRBV30 and TRBJ2-1, is SQTIHQWPATLVQPVGSPLSLECTVEGTSNPNLYWYRQAAGRGLQLLFYSVGIGQISSEVPQNLSASRPQDRQFILSSKKLLLSDSGFYLCAWSVRGLVVYGNEQFFGPGTRLTVL.

This chain uses TRBV28 with TRBJ2-7, with 7 bases that match TRBD2. The CDR3 is 14 residues long. Germline V gives CDR1 MDHEN, CDR2 SYDVKM. J lost 5 bases, V lost 5 bases, and 9 bases had no gene match. The DNA of the CDR3 is TGTGCCAGCAGTGCAACGGGGGGACGGGACGAGCAGTACTTC. Translated, it gives CASSATGGRDEQYF.

The chain uses TRBV29-1 and TRBJ1-2; no clear D gene. CDR3 length: 14 residues. V was shortened by 4 bases and J by 4 bases, with 16 bases between the two germline ends. CDR1 is SQVTM and CDR2 is ANQGSEA in the germline V gene. The CDR3 DNA sequence: TGCAGCGTTGTGAGCGGGGATATGGGCTATGGCTACACCTTC. Amino acids: CSVVSGDMGYGYTF. Variable domain in full (rest from reference TRBV29-1 and TRBJ1-2): SAVISQKPSRDICQRGTSLTIQCQVDSQVTMMFWYRQQPGQSLTLIATANQGSEATYESGFVIDKFPISRPNLTFSTLTVSNMSPEDSSIYLCSVVSGDMGYGYTFGSGTRLTVV.

V and J are TRBV19 and TRBJ1-4, with D hard to call. Per germline, CDR1 LNHDA and CDR2 SQIVND (reference sequence). Trimming took 5 bases from V and 12 from J, leaving 16 bases between them. CDR3 length equals 13 residues. CDR3 nucleotide sequence: TGTGCCAGTAGTCCCTTGGGGTCCGAGGAACTGTTTTTT. It encodes CASSPLGSEELFF.

This clone was seen at least ten times. This chain connects TRBV28 to TRBJ2-5, with D maybe TRBD1 (5 bases). With the DNA end fitting TRBJ2-7 better, the J assignment may be wrong. Germline V gives CDR1 MDHEN, CDR2 SYDVKM. The CDR3 is 16 residues long. The CDR3 sequence is CASSPLTQGRPYEQYF. The CDR3 nucleotides read TGTGCCAGCAGTCCCCTGACCCAGGGTAGGCCCTACGAGCAGTACTTC.

This chain connects TRBV19 to TRBJ2-2; D not certain. CDR1 LNHDA and CDR2 SQIVND come from the germline V gene (reference sequence). This CDR3 contains 13 residues. Trimming shortened V by 8 bases and J by 2 bases, and 9 bases separated the two germline ends. Written as DNA, the CDR3 is TGTGCCAGTGTACAAACCAACACCGGGGAGCTGTTTTTT. It specifies CASVQTNTGELFF.

This clone has ten or more counts. Other DNA sequences in this sample translate to the same CDR3. The chain employs TRBV30 and TRBJ2-4, with D possibly matching TRBD2 (5 bases). Germline V CDR1 and CDR2: GTSNPN, SVGIG (reference sequence). With 0 bases removed from V and 7 bases from J, the gap between germline ends came to 19 bases. The CDR3 contains 16 residues. The CDR3 loop reads CAWSVSRTSSLNIQYF. The CDR3 DNA sequence: TGTGCCTGGAGTGTATCCCGCACTAGTTCATTGAACATTCAGTACTTC.

Written as DNA, the CDR3 is TGTGCCAGCAGTAGGGACGGGAGTAGGAAAAACATTCAGTACTTC. This translates into CASSRDGSRKNIQYF. V and J are TRBV28 and TRBJ2-4; D is perhaps TRBD2 (6 bases). This CDR3 spans 15 amino acids. Germline V gene lookup returns CDR1 MDHEN and CDR2 SYDVKM. V shed 5 bases and J shed 4 bases, with 15 bases lying between them. Based on the CDR3 plus reference TRBV28 and TRBJ2-4, the full variable domain is DVKVTQSSRYLVKRTGEKVFLECVQDMDHENMFWYRQDPGLGLRLIYFSYDVKMKEKGDIPEGYSVSREKKERFSLILESASTNQTSMYLCASSRDGSRKNIQYFGAGTRLSVL.

J is TRBJ2-1 and V is TRBV27; 13 bases are a match to TRBD2. The V segment lost 3 bases and the J segment 0 bases; nucleotides outside the gene matches: 8. Germline CDR1 reads MNHEY; CDR2 reads SMNVEV (reference sequence). This CDR3 comprises 19 residues. The CDR3 nucleotides read TGTGCCAGCAGTTTTGACACTAGCGGGAGGGCTTACTCCTACAATGAGCAGTTCTTC. This gives the protein CASSFDTSGRAYSYNEQFF.

The genes are TRBV6-6 and TRBJ1-1; D unclear. Germline assignment: CDR1 MNHNY and CDR2 SVGAGI (reference sequence). V lost 0 bases to trimming and J lost 7 bases, with 9 bases between them. The CDR3 is 13 residues long. As DNA, the CDR3 is TGTGCCAGCAGTTACTCGTGGCAGTTTGAAGCTTTCTTT. This sequence encodes CASSYSWQFEAFF.

Notes on this clone: The junction departs from the called germline gene at one end, perhaps through a read error. This CDR3 is also generated by other DNA sequences in the sample. The chain uses TRBV2 and TRBJ2-3, with TRBD2 matching over 11 bases. This CDR3 is 14 amino acids long. Germline loops: CDR1 SNHLY, CDR2 FYNNEI. CDR3 amino acids: CASSKASGRDTQYF. The CDR3 DNA reads TGTGCTAGCAGCAAAGCTAGCGGGAGGGATACGCAGTATTTT.

V is TRBV28 and J is TRBJ2-2; 8 bases fit TRBD2. Germline CDR1 and CDR2: MDHEN and SYDVKM. The CDR3 contains 15 residues. The trim removed 4 bases at V and 6 bases at J, leaving 7 bases unmatched. CDR3: CASSSLAGGAGELFF. DNA for the CDR3: TGTGCCAGCAGTTCCCTAGCGGGTGGGGCCGGGGAGCTGTTTTTT.

The V gene is TRBV19, the J gene TRBJ2-5; 11 nucleotides match TRBD1. CDR1 is LNHDA and CDR2 is SQIVND in the germline V gene (reference sequence). After removal of 5 bases from V and 5 bases from J, the junction contained 10 bases not matched to a gene. The CDR3 covers 16 residues. The CDR3 DNA sequence: TGTGCCAGTAGTCTTCAGAGGACAGGGGGCCGGGAGACCCAGTACTTC. This gives the protein CASSLQRTGGRETQYF.

The V gene is TRBV28, the J gene TRBJ2-2; no clear D gene. The V gene lost 9 bases and the J gene lost 7 bases, with 9 bases spanning the gap. Germline V gives CDR1 MDHEN, CDR2 SYDVKM. The CDR3 is 11 residues long. The DNA for the CDR3 is TGTGCCAGTTCGACGGGCGGGGAGCTGTTTTTT. Its protein is CASSTGGELFF.

The CDR3 sequence is CASSGHPTRGNEQFF. The CDR3 DNA reads as TGTGCCAGCAGCGGACACCCCACAAGGGGCAATGAGCAGTTCTTC. The V and J genes are TRBV9 and TRBJ2-1; D is possibly TRBD1 (5 bases). Germline values: CDR1 SGDLS, CDR2 YYNGEE. CDR3 length: 15 residues. Trimming removed 3 bases from V and 6 bases from J, with 16 bases in between.

The CDR3 protein is CAWSSRGTGELFF. CDR3 sequence (DNA): TGTGCCTGGAGTAGCAGGGGGACCGGGGAGCTGTTTTTT. The genes are TRBV30 and TRBJ2-2, with 7 bases fitting TRBD1. This CDR3 region has 13 residues. Germline V lookup: CDR1 GTSNPN, CDR2 SVGIG (reference sequence). Trimming at V came to 2 bases and at J to 5 bases, leaving 2 bases not matched to a gene. Combining the CDR3 with reference TRBV30 and TRBJ2-2 gives the whole variable domain SQTIHQWPATLVQPVGSPLSLECTVEGTSNPNLYWYRQAAGRGLQLLFYSVGIGQISSEVPQNLSASRPQDRQFILSSKKLLLSDSGFYLCAWSSRGTGELFFGEGSRLTVL.

This chain uses TRBV5-1 with TRBJ2-7; D is uncertain. The CDR3 consists of 14 residues. Germline values: CDR1 SGHRS, CDR2 YFSETQ. V dropped 9 bases and J dropped 0 bases, with 16 bases sitting between them. CDR3 bases: TGCGCCACCAGGTCGTCCTCCAGCTCCTACGAGCAGTACTTC. Translated: CATRSSSSSYEQYF.

A remark on this clone: Likely a read error: the CDR3 ends without its conserved phenylalanine or tryptophan. The chain has TRBV18 and TRBJ1-5, with a tentative D call TRBD1 (5 bases). Trimming took 8 bases from V and 0 from J, leaving 8 bases between them. CDR1 is KGHSH, CDR2 LQKENI, per germline. The CDR3 totals 13 residues. DNA of the CDR3: TGTGCCAGCAGCCAGGGTAGCAATCAGCCCCAGCATCTT. Residues: CASSQGSNQPQHL.